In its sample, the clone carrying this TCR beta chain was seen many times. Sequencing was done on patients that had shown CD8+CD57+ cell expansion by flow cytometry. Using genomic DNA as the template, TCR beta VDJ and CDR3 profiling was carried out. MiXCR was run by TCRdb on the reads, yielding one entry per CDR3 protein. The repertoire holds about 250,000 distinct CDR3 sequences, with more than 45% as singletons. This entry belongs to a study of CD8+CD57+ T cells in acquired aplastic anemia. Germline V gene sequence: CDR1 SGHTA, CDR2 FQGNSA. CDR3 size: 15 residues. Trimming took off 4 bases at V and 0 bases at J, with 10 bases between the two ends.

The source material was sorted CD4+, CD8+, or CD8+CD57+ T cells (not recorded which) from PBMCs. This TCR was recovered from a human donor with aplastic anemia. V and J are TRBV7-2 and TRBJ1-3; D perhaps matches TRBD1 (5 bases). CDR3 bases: TGTGCCAGCAGCTCCCGGGGACTCTCTGGAAACACCATATATTTT. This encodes CASSSRGLSGNTIYF. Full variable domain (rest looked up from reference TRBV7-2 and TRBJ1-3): GAGVSQSPSNKVTEKGKDVELRCDPISGHTALYWYRQSLGQGLEFLIYFQGNSAPDKSGLPSDRFSAERTGGSVSTLTIQRTQQEDSAVYLCASSSRGLSGNTIYFGEGSWLTVV.